This TCR beta chain appears in the sequencing data of a study of blood T cells in healthy people across ages. V was pared by 4 bases and J by 2 bases, with 14 bases between. The V gene's germline CDR1 is MGHRA and CDR2 YSYEKL. CDR3 size: 15 residues. A sample-barcoded 5' primer and a J-beta primer mix were used in a second PCR of roughly 7 to 11 cycles. TCRdb redid the calling of the 5' RACE reads with MiXCR, one entry per CDR3 protein. Of roughly 1.9 million distinct CDR3 sequences in the sample, 39% were seen once. The chain combines TRBV4-1 with TRBJ1-2; D gene ambiguous. Input material: blood. The clonotype was recovered from a human donor in good health. The CDR3 bases are TGCGCCAGCAGCCGAACCGAGGCCGCCAACTATGGCTACACCTTC. Amino acid sequence: CASSRTEAANYGYTF.